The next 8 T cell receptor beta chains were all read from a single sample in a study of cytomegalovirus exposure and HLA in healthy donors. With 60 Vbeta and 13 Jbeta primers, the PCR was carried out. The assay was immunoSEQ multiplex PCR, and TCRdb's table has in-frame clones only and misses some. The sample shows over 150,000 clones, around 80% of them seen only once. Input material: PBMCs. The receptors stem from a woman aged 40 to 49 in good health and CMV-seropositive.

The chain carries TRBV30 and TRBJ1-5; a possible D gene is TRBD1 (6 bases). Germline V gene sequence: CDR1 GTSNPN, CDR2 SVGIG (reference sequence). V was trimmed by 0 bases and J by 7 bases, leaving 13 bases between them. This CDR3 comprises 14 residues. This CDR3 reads CAWSVEGGGQPQHF. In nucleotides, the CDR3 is TGTGCCTGGAGTGTAGAAGGGGGTGGCCAGCCCCAGCATTTT.

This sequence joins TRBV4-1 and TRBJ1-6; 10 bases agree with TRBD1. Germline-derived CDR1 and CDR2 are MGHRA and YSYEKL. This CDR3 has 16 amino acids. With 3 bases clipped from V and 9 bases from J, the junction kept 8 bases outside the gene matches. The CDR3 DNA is TGCGCCAGCAGCCACCCGGGACAGGGGCCGGGTTCACCCCTCCACTTT. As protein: CASSHPGQGPGSPLHF.

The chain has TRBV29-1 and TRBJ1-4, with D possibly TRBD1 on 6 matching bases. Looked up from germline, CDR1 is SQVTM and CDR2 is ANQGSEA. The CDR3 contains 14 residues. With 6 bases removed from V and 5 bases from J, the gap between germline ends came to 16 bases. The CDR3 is CSVLGGLGNEKLFF. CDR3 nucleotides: TGCAGCGTCCTCGGGGGGCTCGGAAATGAAAAACTGTTTTTT.

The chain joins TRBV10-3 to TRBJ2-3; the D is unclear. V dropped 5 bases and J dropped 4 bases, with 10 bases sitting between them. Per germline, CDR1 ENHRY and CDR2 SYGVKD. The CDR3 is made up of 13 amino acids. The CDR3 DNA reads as TGTGCCATCAGTCCGTTGAGTCCAGATACGCAGTATTTT. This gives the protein CAISPLSPDTQYF.

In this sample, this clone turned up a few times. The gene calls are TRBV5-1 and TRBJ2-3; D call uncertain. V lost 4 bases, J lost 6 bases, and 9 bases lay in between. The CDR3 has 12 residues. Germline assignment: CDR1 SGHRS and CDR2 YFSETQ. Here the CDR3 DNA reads TGCGCCAGCAGCGAGTCCGGGGATACGCAGTATTTT. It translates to CASSESGDTQYF.

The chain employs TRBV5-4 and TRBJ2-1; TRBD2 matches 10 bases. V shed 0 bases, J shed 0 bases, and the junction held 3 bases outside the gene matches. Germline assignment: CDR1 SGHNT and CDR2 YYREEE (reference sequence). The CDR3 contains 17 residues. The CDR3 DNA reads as TGTGCCAGCAGCTTGGGTAGCGGGAGGAGCTCCTACAATGAGCAGTTCTTC. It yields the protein CASSLGSGRSSYNEQFF.

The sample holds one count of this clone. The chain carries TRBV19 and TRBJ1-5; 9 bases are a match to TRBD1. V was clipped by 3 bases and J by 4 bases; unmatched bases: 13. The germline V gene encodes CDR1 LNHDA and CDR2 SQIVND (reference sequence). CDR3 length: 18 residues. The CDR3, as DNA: TGTGCCAGTAGTATTGGGACAGGGAAAAGGGCTGGGAATCAGCCCCAGCATTTT. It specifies CASSIGTGKRAGNQPQHF.

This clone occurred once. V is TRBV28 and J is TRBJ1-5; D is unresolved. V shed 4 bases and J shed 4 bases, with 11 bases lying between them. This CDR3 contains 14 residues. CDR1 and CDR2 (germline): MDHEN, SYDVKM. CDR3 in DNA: TGTGCCAGCAGTTCCGAAGTGAGGAATCAGCCCCAGCATTTT. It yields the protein CASSSEVRNQPQHF.